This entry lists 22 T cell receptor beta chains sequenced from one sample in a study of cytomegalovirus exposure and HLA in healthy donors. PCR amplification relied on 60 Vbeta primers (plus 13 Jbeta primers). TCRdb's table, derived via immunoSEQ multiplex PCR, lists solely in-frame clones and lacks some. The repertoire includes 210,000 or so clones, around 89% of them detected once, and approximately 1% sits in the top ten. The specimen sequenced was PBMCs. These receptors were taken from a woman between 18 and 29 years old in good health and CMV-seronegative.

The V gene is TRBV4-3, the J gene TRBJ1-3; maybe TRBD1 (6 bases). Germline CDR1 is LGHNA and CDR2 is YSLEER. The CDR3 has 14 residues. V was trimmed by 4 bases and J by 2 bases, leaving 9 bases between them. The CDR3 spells CASSLWTAGNTIYF. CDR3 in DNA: TGCGCCAGCAGCCTCTGGACAGCTGGAAACACCATATATTTT.

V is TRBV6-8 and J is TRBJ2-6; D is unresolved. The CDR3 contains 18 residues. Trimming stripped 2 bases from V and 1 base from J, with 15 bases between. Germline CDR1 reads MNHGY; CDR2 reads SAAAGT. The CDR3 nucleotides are TGTGCCAGCAGTTACGCCAGGCCCCCTAAATCTGGGGCCAACGTCCTGACTTTC. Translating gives CASSYARPPKSGANVLTF.

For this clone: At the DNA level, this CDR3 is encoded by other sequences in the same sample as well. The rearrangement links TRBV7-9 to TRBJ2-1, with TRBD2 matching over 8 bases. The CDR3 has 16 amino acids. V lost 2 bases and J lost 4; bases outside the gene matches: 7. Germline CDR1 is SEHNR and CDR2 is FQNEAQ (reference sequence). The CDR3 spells CASSLLAGGRYNEQFF. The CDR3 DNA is TGTGCCAGCAGCTTATTGGCGGGGGGCAGGTACAATGAGCAGTTCTTC.

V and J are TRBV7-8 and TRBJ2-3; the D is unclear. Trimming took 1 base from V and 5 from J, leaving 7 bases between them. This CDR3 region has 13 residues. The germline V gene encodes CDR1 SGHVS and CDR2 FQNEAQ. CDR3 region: CASSLVERDTQYF. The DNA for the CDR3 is TGTGCCAGCAGCTTAGTGGAGCGAGATACGCAGTATTTT.

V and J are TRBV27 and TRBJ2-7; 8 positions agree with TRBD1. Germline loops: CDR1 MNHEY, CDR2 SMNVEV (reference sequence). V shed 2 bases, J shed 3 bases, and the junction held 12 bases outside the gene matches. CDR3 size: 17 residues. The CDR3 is CASSLTGQGRIRYEQYF. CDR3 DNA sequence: TGTGCCAGCAGTTTAACCGGACAGGGAAGGATACGCTACGAGCAGTACTTC.

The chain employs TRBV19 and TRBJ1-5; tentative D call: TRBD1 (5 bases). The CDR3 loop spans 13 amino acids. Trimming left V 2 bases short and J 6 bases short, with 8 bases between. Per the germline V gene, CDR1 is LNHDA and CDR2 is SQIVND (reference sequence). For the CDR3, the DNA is TGTGCCAGTAGTATAAGGGGCACTCAGCCCCAGCATTTT. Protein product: CASSIRGTQPQHF.

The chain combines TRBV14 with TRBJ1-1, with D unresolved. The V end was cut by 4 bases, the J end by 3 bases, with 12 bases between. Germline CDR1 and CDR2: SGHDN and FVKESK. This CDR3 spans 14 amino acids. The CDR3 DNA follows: TGTGCCAGCAGCCGGAGGCGGGCGGACACTGAAGCTTTCTTT. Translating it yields CASSRRRADTEAFF.

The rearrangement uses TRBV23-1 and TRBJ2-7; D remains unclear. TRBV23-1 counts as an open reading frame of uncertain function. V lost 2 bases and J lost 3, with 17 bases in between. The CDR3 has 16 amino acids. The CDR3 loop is CASSQNASGRGYEQYF. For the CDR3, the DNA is TGCGCCAGCAGTCAAAATGCCTCCGGCCGCGGCTACGAGCAGTACTTC.

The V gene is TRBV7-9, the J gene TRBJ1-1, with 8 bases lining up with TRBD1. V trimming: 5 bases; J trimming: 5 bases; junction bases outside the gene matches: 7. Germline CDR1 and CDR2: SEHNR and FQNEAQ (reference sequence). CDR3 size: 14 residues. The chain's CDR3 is CASSTGQGATEAFF. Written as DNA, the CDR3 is TGTGCCAGCAGCACCGGACAGGGAGCTACTGAAGCTTTCTTT. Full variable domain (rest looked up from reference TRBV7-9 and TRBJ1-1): DTGVSQNPRHKITKRGQNVTFRCDPISEHNRLYWYRQTLGQGPEFLTYFQNEAQLEKSRLLSDRFSAERPKGSFSTLEIQRTEQGDSAMYLCASSTGQGATEAFFGQGTRLTVV.

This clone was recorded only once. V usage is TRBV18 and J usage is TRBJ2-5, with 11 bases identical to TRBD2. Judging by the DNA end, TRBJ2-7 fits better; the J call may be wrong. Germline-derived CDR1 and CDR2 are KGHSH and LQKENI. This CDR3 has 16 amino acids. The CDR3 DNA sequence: TGTGCCAGCTCACCCACACTAGCGGGAGATGGGTACGAGCAGTACTTC. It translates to CASSPTLAGDGYEQYF.

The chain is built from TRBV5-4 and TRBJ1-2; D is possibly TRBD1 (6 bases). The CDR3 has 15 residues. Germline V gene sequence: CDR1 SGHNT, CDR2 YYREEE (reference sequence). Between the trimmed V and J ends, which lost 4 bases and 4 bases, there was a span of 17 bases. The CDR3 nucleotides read TGTGCCAGCAGCCCTAGGGGGGGCTGGGGCTATGGCTACACCTTC. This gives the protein CASSPRGGWGYGYTF.

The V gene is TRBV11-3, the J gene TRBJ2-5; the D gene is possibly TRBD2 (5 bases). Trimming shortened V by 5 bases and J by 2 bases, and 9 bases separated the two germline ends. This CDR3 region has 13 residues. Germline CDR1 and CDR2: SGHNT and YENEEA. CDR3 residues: CASSRGSQETQYF. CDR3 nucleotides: TGTGCCAGCAGCCGCGGGTCACAAGAGACCCAGTACTTC.

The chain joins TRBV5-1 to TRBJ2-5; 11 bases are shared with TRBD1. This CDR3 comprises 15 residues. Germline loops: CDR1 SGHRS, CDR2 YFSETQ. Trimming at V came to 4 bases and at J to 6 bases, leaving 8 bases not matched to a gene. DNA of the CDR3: TGCGCCAGCAGCCCTCCCGGGACAGGGGGAAAGACCCAGTACTTC. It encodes CASSPPGTGGKTQYF.

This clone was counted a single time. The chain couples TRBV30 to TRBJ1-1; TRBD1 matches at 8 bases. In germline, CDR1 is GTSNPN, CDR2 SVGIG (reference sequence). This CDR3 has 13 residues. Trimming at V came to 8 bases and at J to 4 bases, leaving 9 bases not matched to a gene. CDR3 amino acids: CANRGQVGTEAFF. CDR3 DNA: TGTGCCAACCGGGGACAGGTGGGCACTGAAGCTTTCTTT.

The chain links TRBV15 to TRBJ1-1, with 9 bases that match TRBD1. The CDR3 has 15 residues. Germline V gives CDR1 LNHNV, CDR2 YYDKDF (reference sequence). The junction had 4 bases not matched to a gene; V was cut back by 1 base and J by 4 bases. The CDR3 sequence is CATSRGGTGSTEAFF. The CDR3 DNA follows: TGTGCCACCAGCAGAGGCGGGACAGGGAGCACTGAAGCTTTCTTT.

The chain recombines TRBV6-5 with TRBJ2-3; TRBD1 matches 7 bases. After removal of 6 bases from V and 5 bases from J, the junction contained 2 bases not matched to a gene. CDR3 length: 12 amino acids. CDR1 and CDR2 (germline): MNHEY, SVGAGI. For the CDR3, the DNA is TGTGCCAGCAGCCCAGGGGGAGATACGCAGTATTTT. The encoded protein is CASSPGGDTQYF.

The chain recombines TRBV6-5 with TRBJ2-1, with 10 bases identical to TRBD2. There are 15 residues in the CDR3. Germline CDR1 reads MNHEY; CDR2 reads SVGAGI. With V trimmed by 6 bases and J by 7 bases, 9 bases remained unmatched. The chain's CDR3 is CASRRLAGGMNEQFF. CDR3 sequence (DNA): TGTGCCAGCAGGAGATTAGCGGGGGGTATGAATGAGCAGTTCTTC.

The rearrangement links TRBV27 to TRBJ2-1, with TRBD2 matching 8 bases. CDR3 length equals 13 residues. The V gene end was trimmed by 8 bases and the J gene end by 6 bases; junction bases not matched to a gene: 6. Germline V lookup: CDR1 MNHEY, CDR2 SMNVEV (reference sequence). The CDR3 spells CASGWTSINEQFF. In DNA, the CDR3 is TGTGCCAGCGGCTGGACTAGCATCAATGAGCAGTTCTTC.

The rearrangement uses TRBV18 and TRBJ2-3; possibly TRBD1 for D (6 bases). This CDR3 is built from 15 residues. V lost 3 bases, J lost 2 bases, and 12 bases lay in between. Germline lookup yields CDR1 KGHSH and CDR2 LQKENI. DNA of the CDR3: TGTGCCAGCTCACCTAAGGACAGAGTCACAGATACGCAGTATTTT. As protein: CASSPKDRVTDTQYF.

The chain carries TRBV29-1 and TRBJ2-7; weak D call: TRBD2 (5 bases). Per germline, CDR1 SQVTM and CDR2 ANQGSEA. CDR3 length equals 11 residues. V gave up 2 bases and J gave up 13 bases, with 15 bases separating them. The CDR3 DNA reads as TGCAGCGTTGAATCTGCGGGCAGGCAATACTTC. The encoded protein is CSVESAGRQYF.

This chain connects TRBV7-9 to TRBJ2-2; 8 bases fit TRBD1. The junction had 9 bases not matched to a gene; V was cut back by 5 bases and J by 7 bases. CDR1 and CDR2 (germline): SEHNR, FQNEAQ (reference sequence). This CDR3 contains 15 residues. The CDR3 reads CASSLLTGVDGELFF. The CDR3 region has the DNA TGTGCCAGCAGCCTACTGACAGGGGTGGACGGGGAGCTGTTTTTT.

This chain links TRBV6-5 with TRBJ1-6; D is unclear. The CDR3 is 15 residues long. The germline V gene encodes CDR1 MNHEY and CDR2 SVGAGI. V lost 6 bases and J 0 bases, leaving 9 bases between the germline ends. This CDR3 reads CASRHGSSYNSPLHF. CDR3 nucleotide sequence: TGTGCCAGCAGGCACGGGAGCTCCTATAATTCACCCCTCCACTTT.